This entry lists 18 T cell receptor beta chains sequenced from one sample in a study of blood T cell repertoires in COVID-19. Assay used: immunoSEQ multiplex PCR; TCRdb lists only in-frame clones, some missing. The top ten clones hold 7% to 8.5% of a sample with fewer than 90,000 clones, 86% of them seen once. The sequenced material came from peripheral blood. The receptors originated from a man under 40 with acute or convalescent COVID-19.

The rearrangement joins TRBV28 to TRBJ1-2; 7 nucleotides match TRBD1. The V and J ends lost 7 bases and 2 bases, in that order; junction bases with no gene match: 4. This CDR3 has 13 residues. Germline V gives CDR1 MDHEN, CDR2 SYDVKM. The CDR3 region is CASKTTGNYGYTF. The CDR3 region has the DNA TGTGCCAGCAAGACGACAGGGAACTATGGCTACACCTTC.

The chain is built from TRBV11-2 and TRBJ2-1; D unclear. V lost 7 bases and J lost 9, with 19 bases in between. Germline CDR1 and CDR2: SGHAT and FQNNGV. This CDR3 has 14 residues. CDR3 bases: TGTGCCAGCAACCCCTCCGCGACATCTATTGAGCAGTTCTTC. Translation gives CASNPSATSIEQFF.

The chain joins TRBV5-1 to TRBJ1-1; TRBD1 is a possible D gene (5 bases). CDR3 length: 15 amino acids. Germline V CDR1 and CDR2: SGHRS, YFSETQ. Trimming pared 0 bases from V and 6 bases from J, leaving 15 bases between. Here the CDR3 DNA reads TGCGCCAGCAGCTTGGTCGGTCAGGGTGCGGCTGAAGCTTTCTTT. The encoded protein is CASSLVGQGAAEAFF.

The CDR3 DNA follows: TGTGCCAGTAGTAGACTAGCGGGGCTCTACAATGAGCAGTTCTTC. It yields the protein CASSRLAGLYNEQFF. This chain uses TRBV19 with TRBJ2-1; 11 positions match TRBD2. J was trimmed by 3 bases and V by 4 bases; bases with no gene match: 2. CDR1 and CDR2 from the germline V gene are LNHDA and SQIVND (reference sequence). The CDR3 extends over 15 amino acids.

DNA of the CDR3: TGTGCCAGCAGTGGACTAGCGGAGGGGGCCAACGTCCTGACTTTC. It yields the protein CASSGLAEGANVLTF. The chain has TRBV27 and TRBJ2-6; TRBD2 agrees at 10 bases. V was clipped by 5 bases and J by 4 bases; unmatched bases: 2. Germline V gene sequence: CDR1 MNHEY, CDR2 SMNVEV (reference sequence). The CDR3 spans 15 residues. Using reference TRBV27 and TRBJ2-6 for the parts outside the CDR3, the full variable domain is EAQVTQNPRYLITVTGKKLTVTCSQNMNHEYMSWYRQDPGLGLRQIYYSMNVEVTDKGDVPEGYKVSRKEKRNFPLILESPSPNQTSLYFCASSGLAEGANVLTFGAGSRLTVL.

This chain joins TRBV29-1 and TRBJ2-7; a weak D match, TRBD1 (6 bases). Germline CDR1 SQVTM, CDR2 ANQGSEA. V was pared by 4 bases and J by 7 bases, with 11 bases between. The CDR3 consists of 11 residues. CDR3 sequence (DNA): TGCAGCGTTGGAAGGGGGTTGGAGCAGTACTTC. It translates to CSVGRGLEQYF.

The chain carries TRBV14 and TRBJ2-1; 9 bases line up with TRBD2. The CDR3 is made up of 16 amino acids. V shed 4 bases and J 14 bases; nucleotides not matched to a gene: 18. Germline V lookup: CDR1 SGHDN, CDR2 FVKESK. CDR3 coding DNA: TGTGCCAGCAGCCTCCCTTTAGGCGGCGGGAGGGAAGCGAAGTTCTTC. The encoded protein is CASSLPLGGGREAKFF.

The rearrangement uses TRBV9 and TRBJ2-7, with D perhaps matching TRBD2 (6 bases). The CDR3 contains 12 residues. Deletions cut 4 bases from V and 5 bases from J, with 10 bases between. CDR1 is SGDLS, CDR2 YYNGEE, per germline. The CDR3 region is CASSKGGNEQYF. CDR3 sequence (DNA): TGTGCCAGCAGCAAAGGAGGGAACGAGCAGTACTTC.

This clone was counted a few times. The chain's CDR3 is CASSITGYGNQPQHF. The CDR3 region has the DNA TGTGCCAGTAGTATTACAGGGTATGGCAATCAGCCCCAGCATTTT. The chain carries TRBV19 and TRBJ1-5; maybe TRBD1 (6 bases). The V and J ends lost 3 bases and 2 bases respectively, with 11 bases between them. Germline CDR1 and CDR2: LNHDA and SQIVND (reference sequence). The CDR3 has 15 amino acids.

To note about this clone: In the same sample, other DNA sequences code for this CDR3. The chain links TRBV7-9 to TRBJ2-3, with D uncertain. CDR1 and CDR2 from the germline V gene are SEHNR and FQNEAQ (reference sequence). The length of the CDR3 is 14 residues. The germline V and J ends were trimmed by 1 base and 0 bases, with 5 bases remaining between them. DNA for the CDR3: TGTGCCAGCAGCTTAGTATCCAGCACAGATACGCAGTATTTT. It translates to CASSLVSSTDTQYF.

The gene calls are TRBV9 and TRBJ2-2; a weak D match, TRBD2 (6 bases). V lost 2 bases and J lost 0, with 11 bases in between. Per germline, CDR1 SGDLS and CDR2 YYNGEE. This CDR3 has 16 amino acids. CDR3 region: CASSVREPANTGELFF. Written as DNA, the CDR3 is TGTGCCAGCAGCGTCCGGGAGCCCGCGAACACCGGGGAGCTGTTTTTT.

The gene calls are TRBV11-2 and TRBJ2-7, with 9 bases aligning to TRBD1. The CDR3 loop spans 17 amino acids. V lost 1 base and J lost 0; bases outside the gene matches: 7. The germline V gene has CDR1 SGHAT and CDR2 FQNNGV. The CDR3 DNA follows: TGTGCCAGCAGCTTAGGAACAGGGGGCCAGAGCTCCTACGAGCAGTACTTC. Protein product: CASSLGTGGQSSYEQYF.

The chain joins TRBV6-1 to TRBJ1-5, with TRBD1 as a possible D gene (5 bases). V lost 0 bases, J lost 5 bases, and 11 bases lay in between. This CDR3 is built from 15 residues. Germline CDR1 and CDR2: MNHNS and SASEGT. CDR3 in amino acids: CASSEAARGYQPQHF. For the CDR3, the DNA is TGTGCCAGCAGTGAAGCTGCCCGGGGGTATCAGCCCCAGCATTTT.

The chain is built from TRBV6-6 and TRBJ1-2, with TRBD1 identical over 11 bases. The ends lost 10 bases at V and 1 base at J; junction bases unmatched: 11. Germline lookup yields CDR1 MNHNY and CDR2 SVGAGI (reference sequence). The CDR3 is made up of 16 amino acids. The CDR3: CATGQGARHVNYGYTF. The DNA for the CDR3 is TGTGCCACCGGACAGGGGGCGCGCCATGTTAACTATGGCTACACCTTC.

The chain employs TRBV5-6 and TRBJ2-1; TRBD2 is a possible D gene (6 bases). The CDR3 covers 15 residues. CDR1 is SGHDT and CDR2 is YYEEEE in the germline V gene. The V and J ends lost 0 bases and 5 bases respectively, with 12 bases between them. The CDR3 spells CASSLDLATHNEQFF. DNA for the CDR3: TGTGCCAGCAGCTTGGATCTAGCGACACACAATGAGCAGTTCTTC.

The chain links TRBV2 to TRBJ2-7, with a weak D call TRBD1 (5 bases). CDR3 length equals 10 residues. The germline gives CDR1 SNHLY, CDR2 FYNNEI. The V end lost 6 bases, the J end lost 6 bases, and 6 bases lay between the germline ends. For the CDR3, the DNA is TGTGCCAGCAGGGACACCGAGCAGTACTTC. It specifies CASRDTEQYF.

This clone was seen only once. J is TRBJ2-5 and V is TRBV11-2, with a weak D call TRBD2 (5 bases). CDR3 length: 14 amino acids. Germline lookup yields CDR1 SGHAT and CDR2 FQNNGV. The ends were cut back, 0 bases at V and 7 bases at J, with 12 bases in the middle. The CDR3 sequence is CASSLESSTGTQYF. The CDR3, as DNA: TGTGCCAGCAGCTTAGAATCTAGCACGGGGACCCAGTACTTC.

V and J are TRBV30 and TRBJ2-7; the match to TRBD2 covers 8 bases. CDR1 is GTSNPN and CDR2 is SVGIG in the germline V gene (reference sequence). The V gene end was trimmed by 1 base and the J gene end by 4 bases; junction bases not matched to a gene: 9. The CDR3 totals 15 residues. The CDR3 reads CAWSGGGQGFYEQYF. Here the CDR3 DNA reads TGTGCCTGGAGTGGCGGGGGGCAGGGATTTTACGAGCAGTACTTC.